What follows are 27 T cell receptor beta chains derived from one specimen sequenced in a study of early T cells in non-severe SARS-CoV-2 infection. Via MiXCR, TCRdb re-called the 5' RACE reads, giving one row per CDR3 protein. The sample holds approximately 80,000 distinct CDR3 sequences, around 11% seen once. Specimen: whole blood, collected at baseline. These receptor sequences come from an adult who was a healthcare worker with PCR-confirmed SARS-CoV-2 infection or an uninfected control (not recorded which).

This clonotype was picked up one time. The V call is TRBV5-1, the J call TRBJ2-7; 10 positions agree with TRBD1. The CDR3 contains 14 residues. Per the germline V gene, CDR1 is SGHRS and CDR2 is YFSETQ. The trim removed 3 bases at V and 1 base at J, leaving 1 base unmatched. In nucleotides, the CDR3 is TGCGCCAGCAGCTCGGGACAGGGGTCCTACGAGCAGTACTTC. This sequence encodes CASSSGQGSYEQYF.

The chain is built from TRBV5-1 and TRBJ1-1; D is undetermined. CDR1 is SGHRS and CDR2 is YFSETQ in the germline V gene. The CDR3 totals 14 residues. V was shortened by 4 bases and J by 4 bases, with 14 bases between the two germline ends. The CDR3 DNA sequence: TGCGCCAGCAGCCTGGCGGACGGAGCCACTGAAGCTTTCTTT. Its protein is CASSLADGATEAFF. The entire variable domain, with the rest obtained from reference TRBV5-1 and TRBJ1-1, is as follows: KAGVTQTPRYLIKTRGQQVTLSCSPISGHRSVSWYQQTPGQGLQFLFEYFSETQRNKGNFPGRFSGRQFSNSRSEMNVSTLELGDSALYLCASSLADGATEAFFGQGTRLTVV.

This chain's CDR3 is CASSPRGSSYNEQFF. DNA for the CDR3: TGTGCCAGCAGTCCCCGGGGGAGCTCCTACAATGAGCAGTTCTTC. The rearrangement joins TRBV9 to TRBJ2-1; weak D call: TRBD2 (6 bases). The V end was cut by 5 bases, the J end by 0 bases, with 12 bases between. The CDR3 is 15 amino acids. Germline V CDR1 and CDR2: SGDLS, YYNGEE.

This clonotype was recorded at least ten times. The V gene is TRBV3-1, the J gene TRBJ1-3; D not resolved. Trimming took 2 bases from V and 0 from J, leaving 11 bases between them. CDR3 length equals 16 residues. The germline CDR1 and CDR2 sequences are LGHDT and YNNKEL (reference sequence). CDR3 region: CASSQLGGISGNTIYF. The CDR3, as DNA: TGTGCCAGCAGCCAATTGGGCGGGATCTCTGGAAACACCATATATTTT.

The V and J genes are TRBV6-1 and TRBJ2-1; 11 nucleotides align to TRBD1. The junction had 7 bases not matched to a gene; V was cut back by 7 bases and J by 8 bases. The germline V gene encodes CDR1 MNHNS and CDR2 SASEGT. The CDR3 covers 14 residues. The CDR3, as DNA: TGTGCCAGCATTAGGACAGGGGGCTCTGATGAGCAGTTCTTC. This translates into CASIRTGGSDEQFF.

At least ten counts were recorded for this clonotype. The CDR3 region is CASSMSGTPDEQYF. CDR3 nucleotides: TGTGCCAGCAGCATGTCCGGGACCCCTGACGAGCAGTACTTC. V is TRBV7-2 and J is TRBJ2-7, with D possibly being TRBD1 or TRBD2 (5 bases each). The germline CDR1 and CDR2 sequences are SGHTA and FQGNSA. CDR3 length equals 14 residues. Trimming shortened V by 5 bases and J by 5 bases, and 16 bases separated the two germline ends.

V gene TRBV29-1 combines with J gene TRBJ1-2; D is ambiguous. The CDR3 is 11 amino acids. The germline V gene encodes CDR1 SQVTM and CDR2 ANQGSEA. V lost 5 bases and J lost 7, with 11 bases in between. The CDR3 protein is CSVSHRGGYTF. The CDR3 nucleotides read TGCAGCGTTTCCCACCGGGGTGGCTACACCTTC.

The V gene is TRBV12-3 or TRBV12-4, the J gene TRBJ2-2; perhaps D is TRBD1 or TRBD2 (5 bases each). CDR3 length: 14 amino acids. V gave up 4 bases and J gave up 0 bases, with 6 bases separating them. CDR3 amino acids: CASSSGPNTGELFF. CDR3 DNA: TGTGCCAGCAGTTCGGGGCCGAACACCGGGGAGCTGTTTTTT.

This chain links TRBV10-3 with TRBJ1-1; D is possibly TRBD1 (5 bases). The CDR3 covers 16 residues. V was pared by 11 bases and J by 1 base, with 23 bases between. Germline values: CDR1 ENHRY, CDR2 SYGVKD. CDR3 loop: CAGPEGQGVSNTEAFF. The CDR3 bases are TGTGCCGGCCCCGAGGGGCAGGGCGTTTCGAACACTGAAGCTTTCTTT.

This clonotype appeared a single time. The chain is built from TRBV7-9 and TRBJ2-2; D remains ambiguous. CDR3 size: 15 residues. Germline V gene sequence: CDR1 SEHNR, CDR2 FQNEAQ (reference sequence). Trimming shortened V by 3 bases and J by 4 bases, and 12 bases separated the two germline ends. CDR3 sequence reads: CASSFYRSGTGELFF. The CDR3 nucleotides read TGTGCCAGCAGCTTTTACCGTTCGGGCACCGGGGAGCTGTTTTTT.

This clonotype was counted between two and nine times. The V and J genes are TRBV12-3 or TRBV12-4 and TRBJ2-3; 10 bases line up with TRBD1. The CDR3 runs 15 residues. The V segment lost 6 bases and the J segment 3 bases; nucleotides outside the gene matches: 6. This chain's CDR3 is CASSYGQGVTDTQYF. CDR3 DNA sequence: TGTGCCAGCAGCTACGGACAGGGGGTGACAGATACGCAGTATTTT.

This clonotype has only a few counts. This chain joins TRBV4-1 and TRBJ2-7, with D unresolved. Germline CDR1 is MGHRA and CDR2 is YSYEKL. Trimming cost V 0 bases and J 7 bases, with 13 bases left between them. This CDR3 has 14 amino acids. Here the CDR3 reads CASSQDDAPWEQYF. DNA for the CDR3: TGCGCCAGCAGCCAAGATGATGCGCCTTGGGAGCAGTACTTC.

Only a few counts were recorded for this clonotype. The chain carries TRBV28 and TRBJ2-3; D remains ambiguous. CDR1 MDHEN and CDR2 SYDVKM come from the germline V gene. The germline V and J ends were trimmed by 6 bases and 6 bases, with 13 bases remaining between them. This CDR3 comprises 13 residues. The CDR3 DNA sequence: TGTGCCAGCAGCCTCGCACCCCCGGATACGCAGTATTTT. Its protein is CASSLAPPDTQYF.

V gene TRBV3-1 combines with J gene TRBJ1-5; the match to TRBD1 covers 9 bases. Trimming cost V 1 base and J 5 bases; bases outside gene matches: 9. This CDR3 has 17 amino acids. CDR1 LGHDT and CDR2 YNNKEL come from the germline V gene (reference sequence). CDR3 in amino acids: CASSQASGTGFDQPQHF. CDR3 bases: TGTGCCAGCAGCCAAGCATCAGGGACAGGGTTTGATCAGCCCCAGCATTTT. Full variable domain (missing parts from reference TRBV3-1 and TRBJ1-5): DTAVSQTPKYLVTQMGNDKSIKCEQNLGHDTMYWYKQDSKKFLKIMFSYNNKELIINETVPNRFSPKSPDKAHLNLHINSLELGDSAVYFCASSQASGTGFDQPQHFGDGTRLSIL.

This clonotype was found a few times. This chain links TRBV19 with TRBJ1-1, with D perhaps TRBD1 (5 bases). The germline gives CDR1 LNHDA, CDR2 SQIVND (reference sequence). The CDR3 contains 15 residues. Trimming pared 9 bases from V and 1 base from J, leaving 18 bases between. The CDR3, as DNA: TGTGCCAGCGACAGCCCGGACGGTCCGAACACTGAAGCTTTCTTT. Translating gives CASDSPDGPNTEAFF.

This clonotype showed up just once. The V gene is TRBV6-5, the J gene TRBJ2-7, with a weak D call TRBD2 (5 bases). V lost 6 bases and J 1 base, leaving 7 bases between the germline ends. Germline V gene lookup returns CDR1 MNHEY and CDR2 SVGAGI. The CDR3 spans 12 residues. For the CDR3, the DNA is TGTGCCAGCAGACGGGGATCCTACGAGCAGTACTTC. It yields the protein CASRRGSYEQYF.

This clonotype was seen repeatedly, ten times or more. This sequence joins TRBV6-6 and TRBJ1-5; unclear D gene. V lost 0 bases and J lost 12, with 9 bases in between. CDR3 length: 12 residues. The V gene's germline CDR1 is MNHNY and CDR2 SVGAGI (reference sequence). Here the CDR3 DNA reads TGTGCCAGCAGTTACTCAATTAGGCTCCAGCATTTT. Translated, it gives CASSYSIRLQHF.

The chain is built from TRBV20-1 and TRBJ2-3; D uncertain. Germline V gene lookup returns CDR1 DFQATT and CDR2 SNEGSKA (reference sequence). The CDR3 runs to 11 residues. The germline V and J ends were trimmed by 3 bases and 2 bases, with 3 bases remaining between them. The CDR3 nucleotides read TGCAGTGCTAGGCCCACAGATACGCAGTATTTT. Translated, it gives CSARPTDTQYF.

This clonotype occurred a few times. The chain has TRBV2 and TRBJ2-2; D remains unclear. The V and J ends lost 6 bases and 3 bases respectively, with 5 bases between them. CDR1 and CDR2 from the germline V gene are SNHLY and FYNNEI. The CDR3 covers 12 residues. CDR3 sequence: CASRRDTGELFF. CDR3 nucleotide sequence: TGTGCCAGCAGAAGGGACACCGGGGAGCTGTTTTTT.

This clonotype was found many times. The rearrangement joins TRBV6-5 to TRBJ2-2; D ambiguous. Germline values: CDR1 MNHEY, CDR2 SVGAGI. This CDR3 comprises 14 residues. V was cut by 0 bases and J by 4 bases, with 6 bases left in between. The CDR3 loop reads CASSYSRATGELFF. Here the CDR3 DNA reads TGTGCCAGCAGTTACTCGAGAGCCACCGGGGAGCTGTTTTTT.

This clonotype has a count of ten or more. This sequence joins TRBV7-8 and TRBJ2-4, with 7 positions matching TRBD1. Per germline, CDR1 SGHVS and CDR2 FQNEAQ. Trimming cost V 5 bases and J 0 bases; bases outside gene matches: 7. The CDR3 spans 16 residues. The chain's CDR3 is CASSPQGTLAKNIQYF. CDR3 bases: TGTGCCAGCAGCCCACAGGGGACCTTAGCCAAAAACATTCAGTACTTC.

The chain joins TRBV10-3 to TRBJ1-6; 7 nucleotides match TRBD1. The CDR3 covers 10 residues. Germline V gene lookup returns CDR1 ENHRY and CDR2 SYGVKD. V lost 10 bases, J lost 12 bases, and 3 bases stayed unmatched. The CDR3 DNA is TGTGCCAGCCAGGGGGAACCCCTCCACTTT. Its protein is CASQGEPLHF.

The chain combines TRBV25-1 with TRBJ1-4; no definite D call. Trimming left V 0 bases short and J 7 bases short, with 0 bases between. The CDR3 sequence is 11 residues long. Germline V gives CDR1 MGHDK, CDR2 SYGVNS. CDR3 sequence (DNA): TGTGCCAGCAGTGAATATGAAAAACTGTTTTTT. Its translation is CASSEYEKLFF.

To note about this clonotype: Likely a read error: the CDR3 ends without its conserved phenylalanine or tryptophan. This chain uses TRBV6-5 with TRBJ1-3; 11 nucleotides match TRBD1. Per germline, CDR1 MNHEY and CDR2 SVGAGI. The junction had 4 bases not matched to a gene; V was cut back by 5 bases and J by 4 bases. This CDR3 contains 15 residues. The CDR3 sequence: CASSQGQGGGNTIYL. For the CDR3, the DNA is TGTGCCAGCAGTCAGGGACAGGGGGGAGGAAACACCATATATCTT.

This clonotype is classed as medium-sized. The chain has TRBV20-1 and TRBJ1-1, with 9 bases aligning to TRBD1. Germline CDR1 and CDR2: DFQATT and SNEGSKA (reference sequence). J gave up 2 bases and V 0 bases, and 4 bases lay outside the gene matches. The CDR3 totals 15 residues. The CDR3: CSARDPGQGNTEAFF. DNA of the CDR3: TGCAGTGCTAGAGATCCGGGACAGGGCAACACTGAAGCTTTCTTT.

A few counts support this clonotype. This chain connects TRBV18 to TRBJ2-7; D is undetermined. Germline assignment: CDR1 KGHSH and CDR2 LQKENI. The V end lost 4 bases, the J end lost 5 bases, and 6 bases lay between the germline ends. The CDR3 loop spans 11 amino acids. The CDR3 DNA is TGTGCCAGCTCACTCCTTGACGAGCAGTACTTC. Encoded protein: CASSLLDEQYF.

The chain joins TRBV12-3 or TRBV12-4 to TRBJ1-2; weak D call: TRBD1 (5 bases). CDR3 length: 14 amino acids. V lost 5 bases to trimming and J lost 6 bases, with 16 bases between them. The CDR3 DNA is TGTGCCAGCAGTACCCTTCAGGGTTCGAATGGCTACACCTTC. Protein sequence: CASSTLQGSNGYTF.